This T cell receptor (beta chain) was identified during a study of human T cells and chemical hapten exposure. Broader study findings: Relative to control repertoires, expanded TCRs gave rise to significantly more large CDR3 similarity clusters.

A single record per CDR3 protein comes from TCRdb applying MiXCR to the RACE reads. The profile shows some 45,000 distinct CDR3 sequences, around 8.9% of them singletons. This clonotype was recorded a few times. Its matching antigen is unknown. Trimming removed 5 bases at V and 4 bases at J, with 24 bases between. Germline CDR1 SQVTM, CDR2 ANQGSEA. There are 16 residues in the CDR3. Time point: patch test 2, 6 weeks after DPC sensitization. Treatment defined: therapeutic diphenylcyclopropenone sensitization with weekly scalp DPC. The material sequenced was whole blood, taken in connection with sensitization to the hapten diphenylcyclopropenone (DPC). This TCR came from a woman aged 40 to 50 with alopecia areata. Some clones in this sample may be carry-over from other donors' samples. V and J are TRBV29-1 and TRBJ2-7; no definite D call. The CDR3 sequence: CSVQSHRAPNVYEQYF. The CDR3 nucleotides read TGCAGCGTTCAATCCCATAGGGCCCCAAATGTTTACGAGCAGTACTTC.